This paragraph reports one T cell receptor beta chain. Its antigen is currently not known. No clone much larger than this one lies a single base away; base qualities are absent. The CDR3 has 15 amino acids, counting the end cysteine and phenylalanine. CDR3 DNA only is kept here, 45 bases in frame from base 1. Trimming takes 4 bases from V and 0 bases from J, and the germline ends sit 15 bases apart. CDR1 DFQATT and CDR2 SNEGSKA are derived from the germline V gene (reference sequence). The source of the sample is a study of breast tumors, draining lymph nodes, adjacent tissues (dated by TCRdb to 2016 to 2017). In terms of the full investigation: The study compared TCR beta repertoires across tumor, adjacent nontumor tissue and axillary lymph nodes from breast cancer patients. The study was designed to assess the relationships and possible T-cell exchange between tumor, surrounding tissue and draining lymph node repertoires in human breast cancer. The research as a whole found: The similarity between tumor and nontumor tissue repertoires was significantly greater in luminal-like breast cancer than in basal-like breast cancer. The data were judged consistent with most tumor T cells deriving from the lymph node and then expanding within tumor tissue. The conclusion that tumor T cells originate in lymph nodes was presented as consistent with a hypothesis rather than as directly demonstrated. Tumor T-cell repertoires showed less diversity than lymph node repertoires and more diversity than nontumor tissue repertoires, and tumor T-cell repertoires showed preferential V and J gene usage.

Sequencing took place on an Illumina HiSeq 2000. Multiplex PCR amplification was used to build the TCR beta chain libraries. The amplified TCR beta chain products were analyzed by high-throughput sequencing. Starting from the raw public reads, TCRdb applied fastp trimming at Q25, assembled clones with MiXCR and retained in-frame beta chains. CDR3 protein sequences are deduplicated, and each keeps its most common genes and DNA. The table for this sample lists 150,000 to 200,000 distinct CDR3 sequences; around a third of them were counted only once. Clones ranked in the top ten supply around 4% of the sample. The lymph node samples were taken from the axillary draining lymph nodes of breast cancer patients.

This clonotype originated in a female donor with breast cancer. Some clones in this sample may be carry-over from other donors' samples. Sequencing input: axillary lymph node tissue. The rearrangement joined TRBV20-1 to TRBJ2-5, with an unclear D gene assignment. The CDR3 amino acid sequence is: CSANHLGRNQETQYF. The bases are TGCAGTGCTAACCACCTCGGACGGAACCAAGAGACCCAGTACTTC.